The 17 T cell receptor beta chains below come from one sample, sequenced in a study of blood T cell repertoires in COVID-19. The table came from immunoSEQ multiplex PCR; TCRdb's copy has only in-frame clones and leaves some out. The table has approximately 260,000 clones, roughly 80% seen once. The sample was peripheral blood. The receptors originated from an older woman with active or convalescent COVID-19.

The genes are TRBV30 and TRBJ2-5; D may be TRBD2 (6 bases). The CDR3 has 15 amino acids. Trimming removed 0 bases at V and 5 bases at J, with 16 bases between. The germline CDR1 and CDR2 sequences are GTSNPN and SVGIG (reference sequence). CDR3 residues: CAWSVHLASRETQYF. The CDR3 DNA reads as TGTGCCTGGAGTGTACATCTAGCGTCTAGGGAGACCCAGTACTTC.

This clone was counted a few times. The gene calls are TRBV7-8 and TRBJ2-7; the D is unclear. The CDR3 sequence is 13 residues long. The germline gives CDR1 SGHVS, CDR2 FQNEAQ. V was clipped by 3 bases and J by 2 bases, with 8 bases between them. The CDR3 region is CASSFPITYEQYF. CDR3 DNA sequence: TGTGCCAGCAGCTTTCCTATTACCTACGAGCAGTACTTC. The whole variable domain, filled in from reference TRBV7-8 and TRBJ2-7, reads GAGVSQSPRYKVAKRGQDVALRCDPISGHVSLFWYQQALGQGPEFLTYFQNEAQLDKSGLPSDRFFAERPEGSVSTLKIQRTQQEDSAVYLCASSFPITYEQYFGPGTRLTVT.

The CDR3 is CASSLRDRGSNSPLHF. CDR3 DNA sequence: TGTGCCAGCAGCCTCCGGGACAGGGGTTCCAACTCACCCCTCCACTTT. The chain is built from TRBV7-3 and TRBJ1-6, with TRBD1 identical over 10 bases. J was trimmed by 10 bases and V by 5 bases; bases with no gene match: 11. The CDR3 loop spans 16 amino acids. Germline V gene sequence: CDR1 SGHTA, CDR2 FQGTGA.

The CDR3 coding sequence is TGTGCCAGCAGCTTGTTCTTTCGTGCGGGGGGGCCGAGCGGGGAGCTGTTTTTT. Translation: CASSLFFRAGGPSGELFF. This sequence joins TRBV13 and TRBJ2-2, with 9 bases identical to TRBD2. The J segment lost 7 bases and the V segment lost 3 bases, leaving 15 bases of the junction unmatched. Germline V lookup: CDR1 PRHDT, CDR2 FYEKMQ (reference sequence). This CDR3 region has 18 residues.

This chain connects TRBV15 to TRBJ2-2; D possibly corresponds to TRBD2 (5 bases). Germline V CDR1 and CDR2: LNHNV, YYDKDF (reference sequence). The germline V and J ends were trimmed by 6 bases and 5 bases, with 10 bases remaining between them. The CDR3 has 13 residues. The CDR3, as DNA: TGTGCCACCAGAACCTCGGGGACCGGGGAGCTGTTTTTT. It translates to CATRTSGTGELFF.

This chain's CDR3 is CASSSSGGTEAFF. CDR3 nucleotide sequence: TGTGCCAGCAGCTCATCAGGGGGGACTGAAGCTTTCTTT. V is TRBV7-7 and J is TRBJ1-1; TRBD1 matches 7 bases. Trimming removed 4 bases from V and 5 bases from J; junction bases left unmatched: 4. Germline V lookup: CDR1 SSHAT, CDR2 FNYEAQ (reference sequence). The CDR3 totals 13 residues.

This clone showed up just a few times. This chain joins TRBV28 and TRBJ1-2; 12 bases line up with TRBD1. With V trimmed by 6 bases and J by 8 bases, 7 bases remained unmatched. The CDR3 has 14 amino acids. Germline V gene data show CDR1 as MDHEN and CDR2 as SYDVKM. The CDR3 coding sequence is TGTGCCAGCAGCCCGGGACAGGGGGCTTGGGGCTACACCTTC. Translation gives CASSPGQGAWGYTF.

This chain links TRBV19 with TRBJ2-1, with D possibly being TRBD1 (6 bases). Trimming took off 6 bases at V and 5 bases at J, with 17 bases between the two ends. Germline V CDR1 and CDR2: LNHDA, SQIVND (reference sequence). The CDR3 covers 15 residues. DNA of the CDR3: TGTGCCAGTAGCCCCATGGGGGCGGATCACAATGAGCAGTTCTTC. Translation gives CASSPMGADHNEQFF.

The chain joins TRBV5-1 to TRBJ1-2; D call uncertain. The ends were cut back, 4 bases at V and 7 bases at J, with 17 bases in the middle. The V gene's germline CDR1 is SGHRS and CDR2 YFSETQ. The CDR3 has 14 residues. The CDR3 bases are TGCGCCAGCAGCCTTGGAACGTCCCCGGGTGGCTACACCTTC. Amino acid sequence: CASSLGTSPGGYTF.

The gene calls are TRBV28 and TRBJ2-1; tentatively, D is TRBD2 (5 bases). The germline V gene encodes CDR1 MDHEN and CDR2 SYDVKM. The V and J ends lost 8 bases and 12 bases respectively, with 23 bases between them. This CDR3 contains 14 residues. The DNA for the CDR3 is TGTGCCAGCGTTGCCCGGGGTCAGACGGTTCGGCAGTTCTTC. Its protein product is CASVARGQTVRQFF.

The DNA of the CDR3 is TGTGCCAGCAGCCAGACAGGGTTTTTAGCCCAGCATTTT. This sequence encodes CASSQTGFLAQHF. The chain uses TRBV12-3 or TRBV12-4 and TRBJ1-5; the match to TRBD1 covers 7 bases. Losses at the gene ends were 6 bases for V and 11 bases for J; bases not matched to a gene: 10. The CDR3 is made up of 13 amino acids.

By share, this clone ranks as medium-sized. The rearrangement links TRBV6-1 to TRBJ2-2; TRBD2 agrees at 8 bases. The V and J ends lost 1 base and 7 bases, in that order; junction bases with no gene match: 8. CDR3 length equals 16 residues. Germline-derived CDR1 and CDR2 are MNHNS and SASEGT. The CDR3 protein is CASSEDFWLAGGELFF. The CDR3 bases are TGTGCCAGCAGTGAAGATTTTTGGCTAGCGGGCGGGGAGCTGTTTTTT.

This sequence joins TRBV18 and TRBJ1-6, with D tentatively TRBD1 (6 bases). The germline gives CDR1 KGHSH, CDR2 LQKENI. V was cut by 4 bases and J by 10 bases, with 17 bases left in between. The CDR3 totals 15 residues. The CDR3 reads CASSLQASGGSPLHF. The CDR3 DNA follows: TGTGCCAGCTCACTACAAGCCAGCGGGGGCTCACCCCTCCACTTT.

V and J are TRBV7-3 and TRBJ1-2; 8 bases are shared with TRBD1. Trimming took 4 bases from V and 8 from J; bases not matched to a gene: 6. Germline V gene sequence: CDR1 SGHTA, CDR2 FQGTGA. CDR3 length: 13 residues. For the CDR3, the DNA is TGTGCCAGCAGCTCCCCGACAGGGGAAGGCTACACCTTC. It specifies CASSSPTGEGYTF.

This clone was observed a single time. The V call is TRBV6-2 or TRBV6-3, the J call TRBJ1-1; D uncertain. V lost 0 bases to trimming and J lost 1 base, with 15 bases between them. The germline CDR1 and CDR2 sequences are MNHEY and SVGEGT. CDR3 length equals 17 residues. The CDR3 loop reads CASSYSRVSRRNTEAFF. For the CDR3, the DNA is TGTGCCAGCAGTTACTCGCGCGTCTCTCGGAGGAACACTGAAGCTTTCTTT.

This clone was recorded a few times. CDR3 DNA sequence: TGTGCCAGCTCACCCCAACCGCCCCGTTATGGTAGGGGGAACACTGAAGCTTTCTTT. This sequence encodes CASSPQPPRYGRGNTEAFF. V gene TRBV18 combines with J gene TRBJ1-1, with D perhaps TRBD1 (5 bases). The CDR3 length is 19 residues. The germline V gene has CDR1 KGHSH and CDR2 LQKENI. Trimming removed 3 bases at V and 1 base at J, with 24 bases between.

The chain joins TRBV15 to TRBJ1-1, with D possibly TRBD1 on 6 matching bases. The germline V and J ends were trimmed by 0 bases and 10 bases, with 12 bases remaining between them. Per germline, CDR1 LNHNV and CDR2 YYDKDF (reference sequence). The CDR3 loop spans 13 amino acids. The DNA for the CDR3 is TGTGCCACCAGCAGAGAATCCGGACAGAGAGCTTTCTTT. Translated: CATSRESGQRAFF.